Each of the 32 T cell receptor beta chains below was sequenced from the same sample in a study of T cells in Graves' hyperthyroidism and ophthalmopathy. TCR beta CDR3 region amplification was performed from RNA transcripts. The study used the HTBI primer set for a first-round RT-PCR of the TCR CDR3. TCRdb re-called the multiplex PCR reads through MiXCR, storing one row per CDR3 protein. The data contain about 400,000 distinct CDR3 sequences, 13% to 15% of them singletons. Sample: blood. These TCRs come from a woman aged 60-70 years with Graves' ophthalmopathy.

This clonotype was found a few times. The chain uses TRBV12-3 or TRBV12-4 and TRBJ2-1, with D perhaps being TRBD1 or TRBD2 (5 bases each). V lost 4 bases and J lost 5, with 18 bases in between. The CDR3 covers 16 residues. The CDR3 is CASSSPGTPENNEQFF. DNA of the CDR3: TGTGCCAGCAGTTCCCCCGGGACCCCGGAGAACAATGAGCAGTTCTTC.

This clonotype was observed a single time. The V gene is TRBV7-9, the J gene TRBJ2-5; perhaps TRBD1 as D (5 bases). CDR1 and CDR2 from the germline V gene are SEHNR and FQNEAQ (reference sequence). The CDR3 runs 13 residues. The V and J ends lost 5 bases and 2 bases respectively, with 9 bases between them. CDR3 coding DNA: TGTGCCAGCAGCCTGGACACGCAAGAGACCCAGTACTTC. Encoded protein: CASSLDTQETQYF.

V gene TRBV25-1 combines with J gene TRBJ2-3; D gene ambiguous. Germline CDR1 is MGHDK and CDR2 is SYGVNS. The CDR3 loop spans 14 amino acids. Trimming pared 3 bases from V and 6 bases from J, leaving 13 bases between. The CDR3 protein is CASSDPRGADTQYF. DNA for the CDR3: TGTGCCAGCAGTGACCCCCGCGGAGCGGATACGCAGTATTTT. Full variable domain (rest looked up from reference TRBV25-1 and TRBJ2-3): EADIYQTPRYLVIGTGKKITLECSQTMGHDKMYWYQQDPGMELHLIHYSYGVNSTEKGDLSSESTVSRIRTEHFPLTLESARPSHTSQYLCASSDPRGADTQYFGPGTRLTVL.

This clonotype occurred many times. This chain joins TRBV7-6 and TRBJ2-7, with D possibly being TRBD2 (6 bases). The CDR3 is made up of 14 amino acids. Trimming took 0 bases from V and 0 from J, leaving 6 bases between them. CDR1 is SGHVS, CDR2 FNYEAQ, per germline. This CDR3 is CASSLAGSSYEQYF. The CDR3 DNA follows: TGTGCCAGCAGCTTAGCCGGGAGCTCCTACGAGCAGTACTTC.

This clonotype was counted at least ten times. The J gene is TRBJ2-7, the V gene TRBV20-1; D uncertain. V was clipped by 6 bases and J by 3 bases, with 6 bases between them. Germline CDR1 is DFQATT and CDR2 is SNEGSKA (reference sequence). The CDR3 length is 10 residues. The CDR3 sequence: CSAIDYEQYF. Written as DNA, the CDR3 is TGCAGTGCAATCGACTACGAGCAGTACTTC.

The chain is built from TRBV27 and TRBJ2-7; 9 positions agree with TRBD1. The CDR3 consists of 16 residues. V dropped 5 bases and J dropped 6; count of bases not matched to a gene: 14. Germline V gives CDR1 MNHEY, CDR2 SMNVEV (reference sequence). For the CDR3, the DNA is TGTGCCAGCAGTAGGAATGCAGGGGGACAGGGAGCCGAGCAGTACTTC. Translated: CASSRNAGGQGAEQYF.

This clonotype was observed many times. DNA of the CDR3: TGCAGTGCTAGAGTTGCAGAGTTGAGCACAGATACGCAGTATTTT. Translated, it gives CSARVAELSTDTQYF. V is TRBV20-1 and J is TRBJ2-3; D is unresolved. The germline V gene encodes CDR1 DFQATT and CDR2 SNEGSKA (reference sequence). This CDR3 has 15 amino acids. V was pared by 1 base and J by 0 bases, with 11 bases between.

This clonotype showed up many times. The rearrangement joins TRBV30 to TRBJ1-1; D gene ambiguous. CDR1 GTSNPN and CDR2 SVGIG come from the germline V gene (reference sequence). With 4 bases removed from V and 1 base from J, the gap between germline ends came to 10 bases. The CDR3 sequence is 13 residues long. CDR3 coding DNA: TGTGCCTGGAAGCGGAGGCGGAACACTGAAGCTTTCTTT. This codes for CAWKRRRNTEAFF.

This clonotype appeared a few times. This rearrangement joins TRBV6-2 or TRBV6-3 to TRBJ2-3; D is possibly TRBD2 (5 bases). The V gene lost 6 bases and the J gene lost 11 bases, with 24 bases spanning the gap. Germline V gene data show CDR1 as MNHEY and CDR2 as SVGEGT. The CDR3 totals 15 residues. CDR3 sequence reads: CASRTPDFQPQQQYF. CDR3 sequence (DNA): TGTGCCAGCAGGACCCCGGACTTCCAGCCCCAACAGCAGTATTTT.

This clonotype was detected only a few times. The V gene is TRBV29-1, the J gene TRBJ2-2; the match to TRBD1 covers 9 bases. V gave up 6 bases and J gave up 7 bases; unmatched junction bases: 9. Germline loops: CDR1 SQVTM, CDR2 ANQGSEA. The CDR3 length is 14 residues. CDR3 sequence (DNA): TGCAGCGTGATTGACAGGGGGATAGTCGGGGAGCTGTTTTTT. Residues: CSVIDRGIVGELFF.

This clonotype was detected ten times or more. The J gene is TRBJ2-3, the V gene TRBV28; 7 nucleotides line up with TRBD2. The germline CDR1 and CDR2 sequences are MDHEN and SYDVKM. This CDR3 region has 16 residues. V gave up 2 bases and J gave up 2 bases; unmatched junction bases: 7. CDR3 bases: TGTGCCAGCAGTTTAGGTGGGGAGGGTTTCACAGATACGCAGTATTTT. Its translation: CASSLGGEGFTDTQYF.

This clonotype was seen at least ten times. This rearrangement joins TRBV11-3 to TRBJ2-1; the match to TRBD1 covers 7 bases. CDR1 is SGHNT and CDR2 is YENEEA in the germline V gene. The CDR3 loop spans 14 amino acids. Trimming removed 3 bases from V and 6 bases from J; junction bases left unmatched: 5. CDR3 sequence (DNA): TGTGCCAGCAGCTTGCACAGGGGCAGCAATGAGCAGTTCTTC. The encoded protein is CASSLHRGSNEQFF.

This clonotype has at least ten counts. V is TRBV28 and J is TRBJ1-5; D not certain. V lost 5 bases and J lost 0, with 8 bases in between. CDR3 length: 14 residues. Germline V lookup: CDR1 MDHEN, CDR2 SYDVKM. The CDR3 region has the DNA TGTGCCAGCAGTCCATACCATAGCAATCAGCCCCAGCATTTT. This encodes CASSPYHSNQPQHF.

This clonotype came up a few times. The genes are TRBV6-5 and TRBJ2-7, with D maybe TRBD2 (6 bases). The V gene's germline CDR1 is MNHEY and CDR2 SVGAGI. The CDR3 spans 16 residues. V lost 0 bases and J lost 3, with 15 bases in between. CDR3 sequence (DNA): TGTGCCAGCAGTTACTCCCGGCGGGGCGCAGACTACGAGCAGTACTTC. Amino acid sequence: CASSYSRRGADYEQYF.

This clonotype was counted many times. The gene calls are TRBV10-1 and TRBJ2-1; 9 bases fit TRBD2. After removal of 3 bases from V and 7 bases from J, the junction contained 7 bases not matched to a gene. Looked up from germline, CDR1 is WNHNN and CDR2 is SYGVQD (reference sequence). The CDR3 has 15 amino acids. The CDR3 DNA sequence: TGCGCCAGCAGTGATGGTCTAGCGGGAAGGAATGAGCAGTTCTTC. Amino acid sequence: CASSDGLAGRNEQFF.

This chain links TRBV30 with TRBJ2-1; tentatively, D is TRBD1 (6 bases). This CDR3 region has 13 residues. The V end lost 5 bases, the J end lost 2 bases, and 10 bases lay between the germline ends. The germline CDR1 and CDR2 sequences are GTSNPN and SVGIG (reference sequence). The CDR3 sequence: CAWVGTPYNEQFF. For the CDR3, the DNA is TGTGCCTGGGTTGGGACACCCTACAATGAGCAGTTCTTC.

On this clonotype itself: Germline is not matched at one junction end, which may reflect a read error. This chain uses TRBV5-1 with TRBJ2-7; no firm D call. Germline assignment: CDR1 SGHRS and CDR2 YFSETQ. There are 13 residues in the CDR3. The CDR3 nucleotides are TGTGCCAGCAGCCCACGCGCCTCCTACGGGCAGTACTTC. This encodes CASSPRASYGQYF. Supplemented by reference TRBV5-1 and TRBJ2-7, the full variable domain reads KAGVTQTPRYLIKTRGQQVTLSCSPISGHRSVSWYQQTPGQGLQFLFEYFSETQRNKGNFPGRFSGRQFSNSRSEMNVSTLELGDSALYLCASSPRASYGQYFGPGTRLTVT.

There are many counts of this clonotype. This chain connects TRBV11-2 to TRBJ2-2, with 15 bases identical to TRBD2. Germline lookup yields CDR1 SGHAT and CDR2 FQNNGV. J gave up 4 bases and V 4 bases, and 7 bases lay outside the gene matches. The CDR3 spans 18 residues. CDR3 region: CASSSGLAGGPGTGELFF. In DNA form, the CDR3 reads TGTGCCAGCAGCTCCGGACTAGCGGGAGGGCCCGGCACCGGGGAGCTGTTTTTT.

CDR3 bases: TGTGCCAGCAGCTTAAGCCAGTCGGGTGAAAAACTGTTTTTT. It is translated as CASSLSQSGEKLFF. The chain recombines TRBV7-9 with TRBJ1-4, with D uncertain. Germline V lookup: CDR1 SEHNR, CDR2 FQNEAQ (reference sequence). This CDR3 is 14 amino acids long. Trimming stripped 2 bases from V and 7 bases from J, with 11 bases between.

The V and J genes are TRBV15 and TRBJ1-1, with D tentatively TRBD1 (5 bases). CDR3 length: 16 residues. Germline loops: CDR1 LNHNV, CDR2 YYDKDF (reference sequence). V was trimmed by 3 bases and J by 6 bases, leaving 20 bases between them. For the CDR3, the DNA is TGTGCCACCAGCAGTGGGCTGATGGGGCGGTGGGCTGAAGCTTTCTTT. It is translated as CATSSGLMGRWAEAFF.

This clonotype was detected only a few times. A much larger clone is a single base away; this may be a read error. Since the CDR3 does not end with the conserved phenylalanine or tryptophan, this likely comes from a read error. The genes are TRBV28 and TRBJ2-5; D possibly corresponds to TRBD1 (6 bases). V was pared by 3 bases and J by 10 bases, with 12 bases between. The CDR3 is made up of 12 amino acids. Germline-derived CDR1 and CDR2 are MDHEN and SYDVKM. This CDR3 is CASSLETGNQYL. The CDR3 DNA reads as TGTGCCAGCAGTTTGGAAACAGGGAACCAGTACCTC.

This clonotype was recorded many times. The chain combines TRBV29-1 with TRBJ1-3; D gene uncertain. V was clipped by 6 bases and J by 4 bases, with 7 bases between them. In germline, CDR1 is SQVTM, CDR2 ANQGSEA. CDR3 length: 11 residues. CDR3 in amino acids: CSVGQGNTIYF. The CDR3 nucleotides read TGCAGCGTGGGCCAGGGAAACACCATATATTTT.

V usage is TRBV6-1 and J usage is TRBJ2-7, with 7 bases that match TRBD1. Unmatched junction bases numbered 10, after V lost 5 bases and J lost 6 bases. The CDR3 runs to 14 residues. Germline CDR1 and CDR2: MNHNS and SASEGT. The CDR3 region is CASSSTGLSTEQYF. For the CDR3, the DNA is TGTGCCAGCAGTTCGACAGGGCTTTCGACCGAGCAGTACTTC.

This clonotype was recorded many times. The chain uses TRBV28 and TRBJ2-5; D possibly corresponds to TRBD2 (5 bases). V lost 3 bases to trimming and J lost 5 bases, with 10 bases between them. The CDR3 loop spans 13 amino acids. In germline, CDR1 is MDHEN, CDR2 SYDVKM. In DNA form, the CDR3 reads TGTGCCAGCAGTTTTCAGGAGGCGGAGACCCAGTACTTC. It specifies CASSFQEAETQYF.

This clonotype has ten or more counts. The chain carries TRBV28 and TRBJ2-5; D remains ambiguous. Trimming stripped 8 bases from V and 6 bases from J, with 16 bases between. The germline CDR1 and CDR2 sequences are MDHEN and SYDVKM. This CDR3 spans 13 amino acids. DNA of the CDR3: TGTGCCAGCCTCGACCCGCAGGCGAAGACCCAGTACTTC. Its translation: CASLDPQAKTQYF.

This clonotype came up many times. V usage is TRBV7-9 and J usage is TRBJ2-3; 7 bases are a match to TRBD1. The ends lost 3 bases at V and 2 bases at J; junction bases unmatched: 2. The V gene's germline CDR1 is SEHNR and CDR2 FQNEAQ (reference sequence). The CDR3 has 14 amino acids. CDR3 residues: CASSLGQHTDTQYF. CDR3 bases: TGTGCCAGCAGCTTGGGACAGCACACAGATACGCAGTATTTT.

A note on this clonotype: This may be a read error, as it is one base from a much larger clone. V usage is TRBV29-1 and J usage is TRBJ2-7, with TRBD2 matching over 10 bases. The V gene end was trimmed by 4 bases and the J gene end by 2 bases; junction bases not matched to a gene: 5. CDR3 size: 14 residues. Germline-derived CDR1 and CDR2 are SQVTM and ANQGSEA. The CDR3 sequence is CSVAASGSPYEQYF. Here the CDR3 DNA reads TGCAGCGTTGCGGCTAGCGGGAGCCCCTACGAGCAGTACTTC.

Worth noting for this clonotype: Possible read error: a much larger clone is one base away. Given the absence of the conserved phenylalanine or tryptophan at the CDR3 end, a read error is likely. The rearrangement uses TRBV28 and TRBJ2-5, with TRBD1 matching over 12 bases. The J segment lost 0 bases and the V segment lost 6 bases, leaving 11 bases of the junction unmatched. Germline V gives CDR1 MDHEN, CDR2 SYDVKM. The CDR3 runs to 18 residues. CDR3 protein: CASSQIFGTGGNQETQYS. CDR3 in DNA: TGTGCCAGCAGCCAAATCTTCGGGACAGGGGGCAACCAAGAGACCCAGTACTCC.

This clonotype was picked up a small number of times. One base away lies a much larger clone, so this may be a sequencing read error. V is TRBV30 and J is TRBJ2-1; 7 bases are a match to TRBD2. CDR1 is GTSNPN, CDR2 SVGIG, per germline (reference sequence). This CDR3 is built from 15 residues. The CDR3 DNA reads as TGTGCCTGGGGTGTTGGCCCAGCGGGAAACAATGAGCAGTTCTTC. Translated, it gives CAWGVGPAGNNEQFF.

Worth noting for this clonotype: A much larger clone differs by one base, so this may be a read error. The chain is built from TRBV12-3 or TRBV12-4 and TRBJ2-3; D is unresolved. V lost 3 bases and J 1 base, leaving 20 bases between the germline ends. This CDR3 contains 18 residues. CDR3 residues: CASSLGRKASIGTDTQYF. The CDR3 coding sequence is TGTGCCAGCAGTTTGGGCCGAAAGGCTAGTATCGGCACAGATACGCAGTATTTT.

This clonotype was seen a few times. The rearrangement links TRBV3-1 to TRBJ2-5, with TRBD2 matching over 11 bases. CDR3 size: 17 residues. V lost 1 base, J lost 4 bases, and 8 bases stayed unmatched. From germline, CDR1 is LGHDT and CDR2 YNNKEL (reference sequence). The CDR3 region has the DNA TGTGCCAGCAGCCAAGTGGTGGCTAGCGGGAGGTCAGAGACCCAGTACTTC. Translated: CASSQVVASGRSETQYF.

The V and J genes are TRBV10-3 and TRBJ2-7; 16 nucleotides align to TRBD2. J gave up 3 bases and V 10 bases, and 18 bases lay outside the gene matches. The CDR3 consists of 19 residues. The germline V gene encodes CDR1 ENHRY and CDR2 SYGVKD. The CDR3 nucleotides are TGTGCCACCTCAGGGGTTCCGGGACTAGCGGGAGGGCCCATCTACGAGCAGTACTTC. Protein sequence: CATSGVPGLAGGPIYEQYF.